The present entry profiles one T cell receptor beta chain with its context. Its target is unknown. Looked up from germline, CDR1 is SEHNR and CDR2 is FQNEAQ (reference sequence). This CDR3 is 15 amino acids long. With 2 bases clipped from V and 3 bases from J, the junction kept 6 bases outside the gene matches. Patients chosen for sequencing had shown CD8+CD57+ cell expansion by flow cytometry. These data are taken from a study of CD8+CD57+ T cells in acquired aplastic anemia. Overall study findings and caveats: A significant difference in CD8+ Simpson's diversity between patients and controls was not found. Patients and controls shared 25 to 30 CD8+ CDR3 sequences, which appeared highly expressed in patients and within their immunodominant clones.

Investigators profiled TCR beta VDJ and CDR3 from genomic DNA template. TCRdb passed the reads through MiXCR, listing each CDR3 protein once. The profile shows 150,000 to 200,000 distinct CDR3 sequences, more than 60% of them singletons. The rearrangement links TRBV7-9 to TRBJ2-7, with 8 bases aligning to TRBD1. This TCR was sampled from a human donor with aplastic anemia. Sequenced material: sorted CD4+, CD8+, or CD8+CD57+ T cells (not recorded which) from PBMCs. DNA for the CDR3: TGTGCCAGCAGCTTAACGAGGGGACAGGTCTACGAGCAGTACTTC. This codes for CASSLTRGQVYEQYF.